This TCR beta chain was profiled in a study of Ad26.COV2.S vaccination and SARS-CoV-2 variants. Study-level information: The trial was COV1001 and the donor's arm was Ad26.COV2.S. The study, taken as a whole, reports: Total T cell responses, in the TCR breadth and depth analyses, may have been underestimated.

Notes on this clone: Its antigen is as yet unknown.

Treatment indicated: 15 to 20 received Ad26.COV2.S at low or high dose, single or two shots; several received placebo; per-sample allocation not given. Each sample was drawn 63 days after the first injection (of vaccine or placebo). This CDR3 is 12 amino acids long. The germline gives CDR1 MGHRA, CDR2 YSYEKL. The V gene lost 1 base and the J gene lost 6 bases, with 6 bases spanning the gap. Sequenced by immunoSEQ multiplex PCR; TCRdb stores in-frame clones only, minus some. There are under 400,000 clones in the sample; 87% occur only once, and around 3.5% lies in the top ten. The V call is TRBV4-1, the J call TRBJ1-1; D not certain. This receptor was identified in a person aged 18-65 years who received the Ad26.COV2.S COVID-19 vaccine or a placebo. Sequencing was performed on peripheral blood, taken in a trial of Ad26.COV2.S vaccine versus placebo. DNA for the CDR3: TGCGCCAGCAGCCAAGGGGTTTCTGAAGCTTTCTTT. Protein product: CASSQGVSEAFF.